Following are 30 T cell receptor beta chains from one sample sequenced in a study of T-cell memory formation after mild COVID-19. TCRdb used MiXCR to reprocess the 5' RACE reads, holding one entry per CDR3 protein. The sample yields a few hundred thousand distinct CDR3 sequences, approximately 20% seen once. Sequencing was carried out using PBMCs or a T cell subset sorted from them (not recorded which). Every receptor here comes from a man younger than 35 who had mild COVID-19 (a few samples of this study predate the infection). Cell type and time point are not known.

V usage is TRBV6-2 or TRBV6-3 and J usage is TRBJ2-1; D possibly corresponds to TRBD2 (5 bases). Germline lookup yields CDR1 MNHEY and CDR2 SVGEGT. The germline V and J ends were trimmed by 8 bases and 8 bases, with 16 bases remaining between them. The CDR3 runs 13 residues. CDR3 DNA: TGTGCCAGCGTGGCTAGTCGGGGTCATGAGCAGTTCTTC. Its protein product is CASVASRGHEQFF.

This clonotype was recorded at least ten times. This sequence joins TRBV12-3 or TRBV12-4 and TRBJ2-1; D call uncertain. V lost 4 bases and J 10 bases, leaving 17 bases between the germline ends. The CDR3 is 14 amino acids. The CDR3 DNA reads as TGTGCCAGCAGTTACCAGCGAGGTGAAAGGGAGCAGTTCTTC. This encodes CASSYQRGEREQFF.

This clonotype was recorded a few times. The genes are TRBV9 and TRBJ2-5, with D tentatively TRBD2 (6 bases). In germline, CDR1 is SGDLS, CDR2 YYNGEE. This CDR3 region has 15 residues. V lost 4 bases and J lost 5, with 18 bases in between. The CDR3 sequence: CASSPGLLRGETQYF. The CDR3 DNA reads TGTGCCAGCAGCCCCGGACTACTCCGAGGGGAGACCCAGTACTTC. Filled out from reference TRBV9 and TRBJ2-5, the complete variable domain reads DSGVTQTPKHLITATGQRVTLRCSPRSGDLSVYWYQQSLDQGLQFLIQYYNGEERAKGNILERFSAQQFPDLHSELNLSSLELGDSALYFCASSPGLLRGETQYFGPGTRLLVL.

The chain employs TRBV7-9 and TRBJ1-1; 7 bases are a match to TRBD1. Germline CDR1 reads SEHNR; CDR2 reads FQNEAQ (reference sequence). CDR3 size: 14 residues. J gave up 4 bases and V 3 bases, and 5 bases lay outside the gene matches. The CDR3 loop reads CASSFLQGGTEAFF. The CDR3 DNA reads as TGTGCCAGCAGCTTTCTGCAGGGGGGCACTGAAGCTTTCTTT.

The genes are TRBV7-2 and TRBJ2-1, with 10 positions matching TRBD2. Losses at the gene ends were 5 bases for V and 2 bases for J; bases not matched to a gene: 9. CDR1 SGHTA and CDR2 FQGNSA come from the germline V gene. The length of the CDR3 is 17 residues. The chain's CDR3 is CASSQVSGRFTYNEQFF. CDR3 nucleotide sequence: TGTGCCAGCAGCCAAGTTAGCGGGAGGTTCACCTACAATGAGCAGTTCTTC. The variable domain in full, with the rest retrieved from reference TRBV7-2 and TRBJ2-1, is GAGVSQSPSNKVTEKGKDVELRCDPISGHTALYWYRQSLGQGLEFLIYFQGNSAPDKSGLPSDRFSAERTGGSVSTLTIQRTQQEDSAVYLCASSQVSGRFTYNEQFFGPGTRLTVL.

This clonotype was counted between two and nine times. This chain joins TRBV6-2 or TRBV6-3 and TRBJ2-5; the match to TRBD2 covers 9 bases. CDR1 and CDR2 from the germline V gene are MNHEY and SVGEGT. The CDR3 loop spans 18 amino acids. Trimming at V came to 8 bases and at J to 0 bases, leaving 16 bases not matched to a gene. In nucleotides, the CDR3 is TGTGCCAGCGAGAAGGTCGGGGGACTAGCAAAATACCAAGAGACCCAGTACTTC. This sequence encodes CASEKVGGLAKYQETQYF.

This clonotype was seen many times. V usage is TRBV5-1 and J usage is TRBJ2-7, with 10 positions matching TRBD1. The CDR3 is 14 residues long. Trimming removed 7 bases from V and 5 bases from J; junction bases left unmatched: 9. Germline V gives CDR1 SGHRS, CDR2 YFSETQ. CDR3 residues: CASGPGQGWHEQYF. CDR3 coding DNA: TGCGCCAGCGGCCCGGGACAGGGGTGGCACGAGCAGTACTTC. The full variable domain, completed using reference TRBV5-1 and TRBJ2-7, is KAGVTQTPRYLIKTRGQQVTLSCSPISGHRSVSWYQQTPGQGLQFLFEYFSETQRNKGNFPGRFSGRQFSNSRSEMNVSTLELGDSALYLCASGPGQGWHEQYFGPGTRLTVT.

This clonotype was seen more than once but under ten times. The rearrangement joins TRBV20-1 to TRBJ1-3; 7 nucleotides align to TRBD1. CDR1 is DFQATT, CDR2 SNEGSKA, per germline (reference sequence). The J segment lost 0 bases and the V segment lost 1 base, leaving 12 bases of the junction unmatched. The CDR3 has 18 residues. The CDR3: CSARGLWGQRSSGNTIYF. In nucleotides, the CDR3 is TGCAGTGCTAGAGGGCTCTGGGGACAGCGAAGCTCTGGAAACACCATATATTTT.

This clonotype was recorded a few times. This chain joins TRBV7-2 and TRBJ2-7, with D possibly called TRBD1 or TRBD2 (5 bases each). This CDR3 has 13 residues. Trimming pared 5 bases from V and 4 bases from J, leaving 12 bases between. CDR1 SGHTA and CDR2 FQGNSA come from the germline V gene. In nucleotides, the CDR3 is TGTGCCAGCAGCCCCCGGGACCGTTACGAGCAGTACTTC. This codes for CASSPRDRYEQYF.

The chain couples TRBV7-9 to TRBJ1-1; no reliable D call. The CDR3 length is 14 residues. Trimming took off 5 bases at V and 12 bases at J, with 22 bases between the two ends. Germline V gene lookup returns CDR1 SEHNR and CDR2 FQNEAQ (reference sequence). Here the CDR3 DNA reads TGTGCCAGCAGCCTCGCACCCGGGGAGGGTCTGACTTTCTTT. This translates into CASSLAPGEGLTFF.

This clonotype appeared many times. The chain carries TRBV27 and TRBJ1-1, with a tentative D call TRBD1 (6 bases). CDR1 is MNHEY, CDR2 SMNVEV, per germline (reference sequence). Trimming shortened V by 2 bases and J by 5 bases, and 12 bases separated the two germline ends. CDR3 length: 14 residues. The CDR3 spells CASSLQGRGTEAFF. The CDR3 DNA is TGTGCCAGCAGTTTACAGGGGAGAGGGACTGAAGCTTTCTTT.

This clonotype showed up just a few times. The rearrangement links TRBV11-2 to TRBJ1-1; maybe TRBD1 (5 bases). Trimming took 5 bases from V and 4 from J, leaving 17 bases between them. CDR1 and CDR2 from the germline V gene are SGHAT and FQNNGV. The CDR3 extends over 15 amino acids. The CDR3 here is CASSEGAGGPTEAFF. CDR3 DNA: TGTGCCAGCAGCGAAGGGGCCGGAGGGCCCACTGAAGCTTTCTTT.

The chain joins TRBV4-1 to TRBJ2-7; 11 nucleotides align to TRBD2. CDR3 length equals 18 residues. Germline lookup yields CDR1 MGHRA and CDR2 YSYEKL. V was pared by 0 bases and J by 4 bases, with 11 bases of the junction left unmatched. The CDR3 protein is CASSQDITSGGVVYEQYF. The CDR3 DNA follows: TGCGCCAGCAGCCAAGATATCACTAGCGGGGGTGTAGTGTACGAGCAGTACTTC.

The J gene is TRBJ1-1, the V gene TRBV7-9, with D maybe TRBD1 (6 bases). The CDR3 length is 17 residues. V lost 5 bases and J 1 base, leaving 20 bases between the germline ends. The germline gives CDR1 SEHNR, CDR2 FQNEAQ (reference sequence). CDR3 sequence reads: CASSRSAPETGNTEAFF. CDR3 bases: TGTGCCAGCAGCCGATCCGCGCCCGAGACAGGGAACACTGAAGCTTTCTTT.

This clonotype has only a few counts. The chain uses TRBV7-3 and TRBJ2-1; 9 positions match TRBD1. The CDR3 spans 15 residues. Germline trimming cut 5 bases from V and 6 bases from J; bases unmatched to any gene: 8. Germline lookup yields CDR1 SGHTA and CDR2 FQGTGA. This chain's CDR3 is CASSPGQGILNEQFF. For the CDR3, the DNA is TGTGCCAGCAGCCCCGGACAGGGGATTCTCAATGAGCAGTTCTTC. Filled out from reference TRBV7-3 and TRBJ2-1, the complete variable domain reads GAGVSQTPSNKVTEKGKYVELRCDPISGHTALYWYRQSLGQGPEFLIYFQGTGAADDSGLPNDRFFAVRPEGSVSTLKIQRTERGDSAVYLCASSPGQGILNEQFFGPGTRLTVL.

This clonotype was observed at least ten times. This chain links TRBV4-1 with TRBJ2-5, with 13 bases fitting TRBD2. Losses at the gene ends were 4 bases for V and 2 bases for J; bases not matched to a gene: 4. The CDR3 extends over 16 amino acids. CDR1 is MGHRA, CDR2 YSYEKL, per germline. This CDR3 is CASSLRTSGGQETQYF. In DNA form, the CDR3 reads TGCGCCAGCAGCCTGAGGACTAGCGGGGGTCAAGAGACCCAGTACTTC.

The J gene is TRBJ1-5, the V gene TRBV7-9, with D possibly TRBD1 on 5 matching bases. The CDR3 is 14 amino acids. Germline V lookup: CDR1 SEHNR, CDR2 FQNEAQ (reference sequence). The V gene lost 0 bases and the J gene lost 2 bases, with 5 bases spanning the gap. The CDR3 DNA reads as TGTGCCAGCAGCTTAGCGACAGGCAATCAGCCCCAGCATTTT. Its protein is CASSLATGNQPQHF.

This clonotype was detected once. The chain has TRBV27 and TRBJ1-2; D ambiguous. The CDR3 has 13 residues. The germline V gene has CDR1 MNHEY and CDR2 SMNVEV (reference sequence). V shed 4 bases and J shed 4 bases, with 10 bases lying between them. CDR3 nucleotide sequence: TGTGCCAGCAGTTCAGCCCTAGGCTATGGCTACACCTTC. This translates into CASSSALGYGYTF.

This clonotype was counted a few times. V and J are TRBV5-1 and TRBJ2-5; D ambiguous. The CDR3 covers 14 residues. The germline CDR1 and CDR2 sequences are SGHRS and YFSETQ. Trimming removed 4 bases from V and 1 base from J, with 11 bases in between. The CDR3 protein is CASSAAPPQETQYF. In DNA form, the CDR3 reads TGCGCCAGCAGCGCGGCCCCCCCCCAAGAGACCCAGTACTTC. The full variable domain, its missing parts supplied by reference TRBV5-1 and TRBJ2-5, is KAGVTQTPRYLIKTRGQQVTLSCSPISGHRSVSWYQQTPGQGLQFLFEYFSETQRNKGNFPGRFSGRQFSNSRSEMNVSTLELGDSALYLCASSAAPPQETQYFGPGTRLLVL.

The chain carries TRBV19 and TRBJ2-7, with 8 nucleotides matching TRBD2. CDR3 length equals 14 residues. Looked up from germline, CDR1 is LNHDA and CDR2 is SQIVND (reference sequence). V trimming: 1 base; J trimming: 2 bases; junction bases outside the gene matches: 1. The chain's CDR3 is CASSIAGGTYEQYF. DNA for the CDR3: TGTGCCAGTAGTATAGCGGGGGGGACCTACGAGCAGTACTTC.

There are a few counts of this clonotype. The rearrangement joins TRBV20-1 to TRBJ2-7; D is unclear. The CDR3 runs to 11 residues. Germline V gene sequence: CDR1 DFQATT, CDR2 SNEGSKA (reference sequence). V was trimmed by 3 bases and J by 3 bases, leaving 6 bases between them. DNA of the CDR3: TGCAGTGCTAGTCCAGACTACGAGCAGTACTTC. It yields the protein CSASPDYEQYF.

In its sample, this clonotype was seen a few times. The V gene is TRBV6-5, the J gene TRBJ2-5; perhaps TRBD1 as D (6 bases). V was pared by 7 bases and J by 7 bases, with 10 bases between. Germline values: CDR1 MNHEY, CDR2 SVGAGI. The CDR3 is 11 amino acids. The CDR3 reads CASTQGGTQYF. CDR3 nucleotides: TGTGCCAGCACCCAAGGGGGGACCCAGTACTTC.

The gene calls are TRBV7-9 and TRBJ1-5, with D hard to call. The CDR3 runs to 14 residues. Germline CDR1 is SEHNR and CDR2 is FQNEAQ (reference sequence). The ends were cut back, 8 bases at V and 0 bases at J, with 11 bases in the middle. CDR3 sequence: CASPQRVSNQPQHF. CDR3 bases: TGTGCCAGCCCACAACGAGTTAGCAATCAGCCCCAGCATTTT.

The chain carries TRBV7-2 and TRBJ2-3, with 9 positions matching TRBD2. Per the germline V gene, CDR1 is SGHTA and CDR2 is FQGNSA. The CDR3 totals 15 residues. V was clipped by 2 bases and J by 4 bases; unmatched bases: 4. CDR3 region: CASSLSGGSPDTQYF. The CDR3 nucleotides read TGTGCCAGCAGCTTAAGCGGGGGGAGCCCAGATACGCAGTATTTT.

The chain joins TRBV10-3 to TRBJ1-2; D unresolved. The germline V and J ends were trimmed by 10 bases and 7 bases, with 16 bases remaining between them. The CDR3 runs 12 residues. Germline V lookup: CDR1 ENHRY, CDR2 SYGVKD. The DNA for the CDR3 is TGTGCCAGCGGAACGCAGACCTCTGGCTACACCTTC. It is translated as CASGTQTSGYTF.

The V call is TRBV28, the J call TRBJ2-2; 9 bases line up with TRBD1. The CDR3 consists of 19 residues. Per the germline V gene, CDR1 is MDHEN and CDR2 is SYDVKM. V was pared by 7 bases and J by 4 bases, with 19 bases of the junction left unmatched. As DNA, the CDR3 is TGTGCCAGCACCTCAACAGGGGGCCCAAGGAGACCGATCACCGGGGAGCTGTTTTTT. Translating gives CASTSTGGPRRPITGELFF. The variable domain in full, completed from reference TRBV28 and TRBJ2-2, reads DVKVTQSSRYLVKRTGEKVFLECVQDMDHENMFWYRQDPGLGLRLIYFSYDVKMKEKGDIPEGYSVSREKKERFSLILESASTNQTSMYLCASTSTGGPRRPITGELFFGEGSRLTVL.

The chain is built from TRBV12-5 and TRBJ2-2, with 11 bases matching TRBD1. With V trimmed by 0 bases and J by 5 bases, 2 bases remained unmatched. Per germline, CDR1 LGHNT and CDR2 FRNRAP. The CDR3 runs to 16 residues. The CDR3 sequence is CASGLVGTGGTGELFF. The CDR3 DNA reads TGTGCTAGTGGTTTGGTAGGGACAGGGGGTACCGGGGAGCTGTTTTTT.

CDR3 coding DNA: TGTGCCAGCAGCTTAGAAGAAACCTACGAGCAGTACGTC. Encoded protein: CASSLEETYEQYV. V gene TRBV7-9 combines with J gene TRBJ2-7; D call uncertain. V shed 1 base and J shed 2 bases, with 6 bases lying between them. The CDR3 consists of 13 residues. Germline CDR1 SEHNR, CDR2 FQNEAQ (reference sequence).

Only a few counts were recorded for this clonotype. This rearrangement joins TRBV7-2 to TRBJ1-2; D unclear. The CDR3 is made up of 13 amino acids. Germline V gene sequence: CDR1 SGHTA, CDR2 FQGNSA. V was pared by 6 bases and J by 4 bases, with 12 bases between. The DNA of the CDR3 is TGTGCCAGCAGTCAAGGCATGTCCTATGGCTACACCTTC. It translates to CASSQGMSYGYTF. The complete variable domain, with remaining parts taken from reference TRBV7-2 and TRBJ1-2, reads GAGVSQSPSNKVTEKGKDVELRCDPISGHTALYWYRQSLGQGLEFLIYFQGNSAPDKSGLPSDRFSAERTGGSVSTLTIQRTQQEDSAVYLCASSQGMSYGYTFGSGTRLTVV.

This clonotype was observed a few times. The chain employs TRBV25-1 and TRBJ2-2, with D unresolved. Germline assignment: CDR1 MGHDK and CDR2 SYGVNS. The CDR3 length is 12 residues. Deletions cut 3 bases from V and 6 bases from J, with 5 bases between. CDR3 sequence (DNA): TGTGCCAGCAGTGATCAGGCCGGGGAGCTGTTTTTT. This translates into CASSDQAGELFF.